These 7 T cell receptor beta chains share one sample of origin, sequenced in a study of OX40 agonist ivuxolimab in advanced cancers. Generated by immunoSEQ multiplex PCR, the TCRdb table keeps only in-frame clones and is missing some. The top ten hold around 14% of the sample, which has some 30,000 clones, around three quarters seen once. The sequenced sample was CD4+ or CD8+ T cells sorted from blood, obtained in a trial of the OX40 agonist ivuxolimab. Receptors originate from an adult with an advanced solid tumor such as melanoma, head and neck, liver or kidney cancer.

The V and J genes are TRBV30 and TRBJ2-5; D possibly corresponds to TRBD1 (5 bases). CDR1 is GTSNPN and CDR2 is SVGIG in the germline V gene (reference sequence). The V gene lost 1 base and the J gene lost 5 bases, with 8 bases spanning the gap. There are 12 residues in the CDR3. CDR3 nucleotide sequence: TGTGCCTGGAGTGAGGGGTGGGAGACCCAGTACTTC. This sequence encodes CAWSEGWETQYF.

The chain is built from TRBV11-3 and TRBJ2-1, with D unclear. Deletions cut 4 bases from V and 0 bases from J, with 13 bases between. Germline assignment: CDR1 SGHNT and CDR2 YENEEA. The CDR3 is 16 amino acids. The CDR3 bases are TGTGCCAGCAGCTCTAGGACGGCTAGCTCCTACAATGAGCAGTTCTTC. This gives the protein CASSSRTASSYNEQFF.

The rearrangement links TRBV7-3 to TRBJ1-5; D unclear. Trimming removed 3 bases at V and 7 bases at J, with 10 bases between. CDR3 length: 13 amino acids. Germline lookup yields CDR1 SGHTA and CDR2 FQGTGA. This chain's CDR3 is CASSLWGGQPQHF. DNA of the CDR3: TGTGCCAGCAGCTTGTGGGGAGGGCAGCCCCAGCATTTT.

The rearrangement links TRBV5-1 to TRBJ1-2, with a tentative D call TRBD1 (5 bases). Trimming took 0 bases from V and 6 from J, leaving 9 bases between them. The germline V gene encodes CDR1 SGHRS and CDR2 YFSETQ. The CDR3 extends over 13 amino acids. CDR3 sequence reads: CASSLEGWDGYTF. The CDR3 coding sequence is TGCGCCAGCAGCTTGGAGGGGTGGGATGGCTACACCTTC.

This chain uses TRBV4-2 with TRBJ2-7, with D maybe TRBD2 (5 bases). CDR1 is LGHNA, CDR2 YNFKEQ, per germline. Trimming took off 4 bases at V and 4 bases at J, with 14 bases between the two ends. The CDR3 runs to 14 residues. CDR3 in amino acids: CASSPALLEYEQYF. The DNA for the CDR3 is TGTGCCAGCAGCCCCGCCTTACTAGAGTACGAGCAGTACTTC.

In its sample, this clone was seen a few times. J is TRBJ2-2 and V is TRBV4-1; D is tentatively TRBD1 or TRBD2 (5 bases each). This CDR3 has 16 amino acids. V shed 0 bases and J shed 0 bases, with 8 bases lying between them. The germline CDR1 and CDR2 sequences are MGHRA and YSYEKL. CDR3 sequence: CASSQERGANTGELFF. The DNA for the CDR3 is TGCGCCAGCAGCCAAGAAAGAGGGGCGAACACCGGGGAGCTGTTTTTT.

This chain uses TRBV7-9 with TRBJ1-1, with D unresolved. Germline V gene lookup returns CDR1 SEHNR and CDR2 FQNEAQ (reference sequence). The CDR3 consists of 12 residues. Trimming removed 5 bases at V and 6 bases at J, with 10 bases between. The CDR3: CASSPPGPEAFF. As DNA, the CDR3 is TGTGCCAGCAGCCCTCCAGGCCCTGAAGCTTTCTTT.